This paragraph reports one T cell receptor (beta chain). Its specificity is not known. This entry belongs to a study of T cell responses to AZD1222 COVID-19 vaccine. Regarding the study as a whole: Females made up more of the donors, who were largely white British, and clonal diversity may have come out too low. CD4 TCRs covered the whole spike, strongest at regions 160-218 and 743-854.

V was pared by 0 bases and J by 0 bases, with 7 bases between. The CDR3 length is 15 residues. Looked up from germline, CDR1 is SGDLS and CDR2 is YYNGEE. Method: immunoSEQ multiplex PCR; TCRdb's copy keeps in-frame clones and lacks some. Of about 110,000 clones in the sample, more than 70% are singletons; the top ten hold about 6.5%. The sample in question was peripheral blood, obtained 28 days after the second AZD1222 dose. The origin of this receptor is an adult who received the AZD1222 COVID-19 vaccine. This rearrangement joins TRBV9 to TRBJ1-3, with a tentative D call TRBD1 (5 bases). CDR3 residues: CASSVEGFSGNTIYF. The CDR3 DNA reads as TGTGCCAGCAGCGTAGAGGGGTTCTCTGGAAACACCATATATTTT.